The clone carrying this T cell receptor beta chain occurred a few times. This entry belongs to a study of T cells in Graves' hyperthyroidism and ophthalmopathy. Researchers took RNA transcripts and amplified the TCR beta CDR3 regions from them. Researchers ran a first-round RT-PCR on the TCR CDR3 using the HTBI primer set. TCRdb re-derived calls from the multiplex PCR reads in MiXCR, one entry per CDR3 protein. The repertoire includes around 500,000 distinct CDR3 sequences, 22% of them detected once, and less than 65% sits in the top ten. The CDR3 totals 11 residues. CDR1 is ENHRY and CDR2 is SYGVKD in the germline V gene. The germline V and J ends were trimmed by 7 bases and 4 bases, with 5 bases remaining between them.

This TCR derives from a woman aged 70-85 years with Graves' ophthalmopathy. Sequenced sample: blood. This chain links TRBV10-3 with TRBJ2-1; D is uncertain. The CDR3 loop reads CAITEYNEQFF. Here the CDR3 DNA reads TGTGCCATCACGGAATACAATGAGCAGTTCTTC.